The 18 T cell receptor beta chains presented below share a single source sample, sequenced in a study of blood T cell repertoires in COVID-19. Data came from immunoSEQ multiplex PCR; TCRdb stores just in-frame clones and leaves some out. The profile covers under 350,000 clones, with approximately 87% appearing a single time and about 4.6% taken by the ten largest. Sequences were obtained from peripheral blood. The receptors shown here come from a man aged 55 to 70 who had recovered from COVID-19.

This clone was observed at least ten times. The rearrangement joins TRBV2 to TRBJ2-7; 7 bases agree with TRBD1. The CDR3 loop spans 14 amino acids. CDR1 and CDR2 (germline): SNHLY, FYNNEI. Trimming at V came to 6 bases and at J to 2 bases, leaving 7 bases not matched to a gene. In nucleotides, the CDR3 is TGTGCCAGCAGGAGGGGGCAGGCTACCTACGAGCAGTACTTC. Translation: CASRRGQATYEQYF.

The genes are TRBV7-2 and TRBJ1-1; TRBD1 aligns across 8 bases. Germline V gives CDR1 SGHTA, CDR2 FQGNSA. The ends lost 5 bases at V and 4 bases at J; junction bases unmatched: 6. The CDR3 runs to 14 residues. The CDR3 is CASSSGQGPTEAFF. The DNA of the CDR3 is TGTGCCAGCAGCAGTGGACAGGGACCCACTGAAGCTTTCTTT.

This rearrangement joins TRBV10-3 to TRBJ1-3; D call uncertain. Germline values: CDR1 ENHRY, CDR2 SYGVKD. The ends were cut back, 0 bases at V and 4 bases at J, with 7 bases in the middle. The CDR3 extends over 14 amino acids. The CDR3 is CAISESSQGNTIYF. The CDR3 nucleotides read TGTGCCATCAGTGAGTCGTCACAGGGAAACACCATATATTTT.

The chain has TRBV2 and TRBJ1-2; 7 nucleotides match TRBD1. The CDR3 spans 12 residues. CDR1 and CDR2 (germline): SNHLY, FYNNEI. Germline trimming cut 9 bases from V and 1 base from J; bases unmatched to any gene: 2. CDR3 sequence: CARNRGNYGYTF. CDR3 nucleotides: TGTGCCAGAAACAGGGGTAACTATGGCTACACCTTC. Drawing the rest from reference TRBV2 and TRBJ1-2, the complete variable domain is EPEVTQTPSHQVTQMGQEVILRCVPISNHLYFYWYRQILGQKVEFLVSFYNNEISEKSEIFDDQFSVERPDGSNFTLKIRSTKLEDSAMYFCARNRGNYGYTFGSGTRLTVV.

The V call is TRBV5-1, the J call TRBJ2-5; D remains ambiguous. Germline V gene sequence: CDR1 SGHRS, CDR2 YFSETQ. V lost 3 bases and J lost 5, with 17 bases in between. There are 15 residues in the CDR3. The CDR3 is CASSSTKRSGETQYF. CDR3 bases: TGCGCCAGCAGCTCCACGAAGCGCAGTGGGGAGACCCAGTACTTC.

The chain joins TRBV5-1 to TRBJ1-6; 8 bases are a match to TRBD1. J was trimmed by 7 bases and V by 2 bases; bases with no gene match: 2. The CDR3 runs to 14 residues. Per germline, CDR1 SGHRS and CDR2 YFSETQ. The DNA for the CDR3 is TGCGCCAGCAGCTTCGACAGGGGAAATTCACCCCTCCACTTT. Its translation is CASSFDRGNSPLHF.

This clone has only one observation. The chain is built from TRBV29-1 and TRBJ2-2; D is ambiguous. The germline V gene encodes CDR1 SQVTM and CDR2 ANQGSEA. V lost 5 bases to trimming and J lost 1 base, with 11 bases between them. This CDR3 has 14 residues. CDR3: CSVRITGNTGELFF. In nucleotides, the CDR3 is TGCAGCGTTCGAATCACTGGGAACACCGGGGAGCTGTTTTTT.

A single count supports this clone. This CDR3 is CASSYGGANYGYTF. As DNA, the CDR3 is TGTGCCAGCAGTTACGGCGGGGCCAACTATGGCTACACCTTC. This chain links TRBV6-5 with TRBJ1-2; D is perhaps TRBD1 (5 bases). Germline V lookup: CDR1 MNHEY, CDR2 SVGAGI. The V end lost 2 bases, the J end lost 2 bases, and 9 bases lay between the germline ends. There are 14 residues in the CDR3.

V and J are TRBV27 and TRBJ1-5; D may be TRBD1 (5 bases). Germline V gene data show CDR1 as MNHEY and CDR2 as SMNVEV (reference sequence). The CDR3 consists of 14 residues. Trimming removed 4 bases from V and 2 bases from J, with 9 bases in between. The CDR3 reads CASSSGRGNQPQHF. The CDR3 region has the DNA TGTGCCAGCAGTTCCGGCAGGGGCAATCAGCCCCAGCATTTT.

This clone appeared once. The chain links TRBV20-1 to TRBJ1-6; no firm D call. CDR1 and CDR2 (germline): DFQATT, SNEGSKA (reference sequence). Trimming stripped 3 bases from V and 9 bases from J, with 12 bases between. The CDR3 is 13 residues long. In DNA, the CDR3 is TGCAGTGCTAGTTACGAGGGTATTTCACCCCTCCACTTT. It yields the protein CSASYEGISPLHF.

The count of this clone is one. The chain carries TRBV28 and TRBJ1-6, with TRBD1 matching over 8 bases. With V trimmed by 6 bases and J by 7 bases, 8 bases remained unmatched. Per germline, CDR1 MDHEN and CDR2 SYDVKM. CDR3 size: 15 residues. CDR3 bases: TGTGCCAGCAGACAACAGGGGGGTGGGAATTCACCCCTCCACTTT. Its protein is CASRQQGGGNSPLHF.

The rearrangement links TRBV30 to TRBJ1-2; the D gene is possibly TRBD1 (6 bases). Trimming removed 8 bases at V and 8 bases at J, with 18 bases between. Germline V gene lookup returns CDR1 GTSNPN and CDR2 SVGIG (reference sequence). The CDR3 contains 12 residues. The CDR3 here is CAKGGGPGGYTF. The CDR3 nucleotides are TGTGCCAAAGGCGGGGGGCCGGGAGGCTACACCTTC. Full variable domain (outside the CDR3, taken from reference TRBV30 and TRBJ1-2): SQTIHQWPATLVQPVGSPLSLECTVEGTSNPNLYWYRQAAGRGLQLLFYSVGIGQISSEVPQNLSASRPQDRQFILSSKKLLLSDSGFYLCAKGGGPGGYTFGSGTRLTVV.

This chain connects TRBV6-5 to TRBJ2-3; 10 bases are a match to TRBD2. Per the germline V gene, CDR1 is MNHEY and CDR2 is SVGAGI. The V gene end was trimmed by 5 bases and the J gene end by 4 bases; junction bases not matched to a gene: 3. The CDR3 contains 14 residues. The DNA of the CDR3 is TGTGCCAGCAGTCTAGCGGGGGCGGCAGATACGCAGTATTTT. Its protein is CASSLAGAADTQYF.

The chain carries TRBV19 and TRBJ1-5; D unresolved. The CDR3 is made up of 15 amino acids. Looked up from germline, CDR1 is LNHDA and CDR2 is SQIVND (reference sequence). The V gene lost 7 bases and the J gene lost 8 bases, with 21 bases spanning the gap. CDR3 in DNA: TGTGCCAGTACCACTATAGATGGCGGCGGTAAGCCCCAGCATTTT. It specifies CASTTIDGGGKPQHF.

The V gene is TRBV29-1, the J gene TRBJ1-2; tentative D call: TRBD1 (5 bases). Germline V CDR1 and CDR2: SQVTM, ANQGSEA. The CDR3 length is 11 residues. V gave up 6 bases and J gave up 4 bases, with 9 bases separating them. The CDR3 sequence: CSVGLGYGYTF. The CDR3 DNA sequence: TGCAGCGTGGGACTAGGCTATGGCTACACCTTC. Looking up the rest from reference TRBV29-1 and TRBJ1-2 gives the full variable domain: SAVISQKPSRDICQRGTSLTIQCQVDSQVTMMFWYRQQPGQSLTLIATANQGSEATYESGFVIDKFPISRPNLTFSTLTVSNMSPEDSSIYLCSVGLGYGYTFGSGTRLTVV.

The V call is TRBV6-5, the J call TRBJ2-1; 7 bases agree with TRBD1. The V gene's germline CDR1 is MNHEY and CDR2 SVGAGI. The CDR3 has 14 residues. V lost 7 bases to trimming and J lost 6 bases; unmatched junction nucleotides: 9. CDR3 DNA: TGTGCCAGCACCGGGACAGTCACCTCCAATGAGCAGTTCTTC. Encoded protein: CASTGTVTSNEQFF.

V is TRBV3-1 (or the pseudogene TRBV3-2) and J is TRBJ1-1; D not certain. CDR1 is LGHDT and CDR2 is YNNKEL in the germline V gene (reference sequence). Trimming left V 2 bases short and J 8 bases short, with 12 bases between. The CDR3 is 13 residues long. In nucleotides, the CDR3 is TGTGCCAGCAGCCAAAACATACTCGGGGAAGCTTTCTTT. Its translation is CASSQNILGEAFF.

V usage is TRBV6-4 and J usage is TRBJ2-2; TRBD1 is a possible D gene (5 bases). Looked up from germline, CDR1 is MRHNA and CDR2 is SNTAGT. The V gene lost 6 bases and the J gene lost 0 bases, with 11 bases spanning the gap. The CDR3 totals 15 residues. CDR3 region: CASSRDLANTGELFF. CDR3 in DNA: TGTGCCAGCAGCAGGGATCTAGCGAACACCGGGGAGCTGTTTTTT.